This TCR beta chain was retrieved from a study of human T cells and chemical hapten exposure. At the level of the study: Affected patients, primarily female, had alopecia areata, totalis or universalis. Study-wide points: TCRs at high frequency, those above 1 in 1000, did not change with DPC sensitization.

The study's library attached unique molecular identifiers to single cDNA molecules. TCRdb called the RACE reads again in MiXCR, with one record for every CDR3 protein. The table lists about 120,000 distinct CDR3 sequences, about an eighth of them singletons. The V end was cut by 3 bases, the J end by 3 bases, with 14 bases between. In germline, CDR1 is SQVTM, CDR2 ANQGSEA. The CDR3 consists of 14 residues. This clonotype has more than one count but fewer than ten. The antigen is not known. Time point meaning: patch test 1, 2 weeks after DPC sensitization. The treatment is: therapeutic diphenylcyclopropenone sensitization with weekly scalp DPC.

This sample comprised whole blood, obtained in connection with sensitization to the hapten diphenylcyclopropenone (DPC). The sequence came from a young man with alopecia areata. Some clones in this sample may be carry-over from other donors' samples. The chain links TRBV29-1 to TRBJ1-1, with D tentatively TRBD1 (5 bases). CDR3 nucleotides: TGCAGCGTTGAGTTGGTGCGGGGGGACACTGAAGCTTTCTTT. This codes for CSVELVRGDTEAFF.